This T cell receptor beta chain originates from a study of human T cells and chemical hapten exposure. Looking at the study overall: Diagnoses of alopecia areata, totalis or universalis occurred in mostly female patients.

Findings and limits, study-wide: TCRs at a frequency above 1 in 1000 stayed unchanged with DPC sensitization. Against controls, expanded TCRs gave rise to significantly more large CDR3 similarity clusters.

The CDR3 is 13 residues long. As concerns this clonotype: The antigen remains unidentified. At one of its ends the junction is not consistent with the germline gene, which may arise from a read error.

Individual cDNA molecules (in the library) carried attached unique molecular identifiers. TCRdb passed the RACE reads through MiXCR, listing each CDR3 protein once. The repertoire holds 300,000 to 400,000 distinct CDR3 sequences, roughly 5% seen once, with 2.6% in the top ten. The time point was: pre-sensitization, week 0. Treatment noted: therapeutic diphenylcyclopropenone sensitization with weekly scalp DPC. Sequencing was performed on whole blood, taken in connection with sensitization to the hapten diphenylcyclopropenone (DPC). The chain combines TRBV12-3 or TRBV12-4 with TRBJ1-1; D is undetermined. The clonotype comes from a woman between 45 and 60 years old with alopecia areata. Some clones in this sample may be carry-over from other donors' samples. The CDR3 protein is CASRLAYLPEAFF. In DNA, the CDR3 is TGTGCCAGCAGGCTAGCGTACCTCCCTGAGGCTTTCTTT.